This T cell receptor (beta chain) was captured by sequencing in a study of cytomegalovirus exposure and HLA in healthy donors. Study summary: Tens of millions of unique TCR sequences came from HLA-typed donors in an early release. Study-level results: TCR beta V- and J-gene trimming was later associated with a missense DCLRE1C variant. Among TCR beta chains of equal frequency, HLA-associated ones were more clonally expanded in a later analysis.

This CDR3 spans 17 amino acids. Germline V gives CDR1 LNHDA, CDR2 SQIVND (reference sequence). V lost 5 bases and J 4 bases, leaving 23 bases between the germline ends. The PCR had 60 Vbeta and 13 Jbeta primers. Assay used: immunoSEQ multiplex PCR; TCRdb lists only in-frame clones, some missing. The sample contains 100,000 to 150,000 clones, 75% to 85% of which appear only once. Of note for this clone: No antigen is known for it.

Sequences were obtained from PBMCs. The gene calls are TRBV19 and TRBJ1-1; D ambiguous. The receptor was isolated from a man aged 50 or older in good health and CMV-seronegative. CDR3 sequence reads: CASSSQPWEYGGTEAFF. The CDR3 nucleotides read TGTGCCAGTAGTTCTCAGCCGTGGGAGTATGGTGGCACTGAAGCTTTCTTT.